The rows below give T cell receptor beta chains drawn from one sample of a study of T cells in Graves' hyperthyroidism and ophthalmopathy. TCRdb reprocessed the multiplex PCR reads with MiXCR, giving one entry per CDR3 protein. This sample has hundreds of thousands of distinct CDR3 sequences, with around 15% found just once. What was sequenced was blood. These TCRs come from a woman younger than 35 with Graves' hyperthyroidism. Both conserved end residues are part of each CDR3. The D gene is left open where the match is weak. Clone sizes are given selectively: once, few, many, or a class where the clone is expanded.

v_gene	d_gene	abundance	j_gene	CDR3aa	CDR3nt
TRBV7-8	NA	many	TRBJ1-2	CASSPRQSVGPLGYTF	TGTGCCAGCAGCCCTCGTCAAAGTGTTGGGCCTCTTGGCTACACCTTC
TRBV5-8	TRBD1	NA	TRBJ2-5	CASSLRQGLETQYF	TGTGCCAGCAGCCTGAGACAGGGGCTCGAGACCCAGTACTTC
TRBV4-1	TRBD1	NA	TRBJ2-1	CASSQVYGQGAGGEQFF	TGCGCCAGCAGCCAAGTATACGGACAGGGGGCGGGAGGTGAGCAGTTCTTC
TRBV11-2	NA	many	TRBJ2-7	CASSLARYSYEQYF	TGTGCCAGCAGCTTAGCCCGCTACTCCTACGAGCAGTACTTC
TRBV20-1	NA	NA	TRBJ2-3	CSATDQITQYF	TGCAGTGCTACCGATCAGATTACGCAGTATTTT
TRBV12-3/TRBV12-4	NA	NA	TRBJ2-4	CASSLGDPPNIQYF	TGTGCCAGCAGTTTGGGGGACCCCCCCAACATTCAGTACTTC
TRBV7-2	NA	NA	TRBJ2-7	CASSSWASGEQYF	TGTGCCAGCAGCTCCTGGGCCTCGGGCGAGCAGTACTTC
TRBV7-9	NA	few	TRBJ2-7	CASSLGRSPGEQYF	TGTGCCAGCAGCTTAGGGCGGAGCCCTGGCGAGCAGTACTTC
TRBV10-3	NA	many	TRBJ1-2	CAIRDNYGYTF	TGTGCCATCAGAGACAACTATGGCTACACCTTC
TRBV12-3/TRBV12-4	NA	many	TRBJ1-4	CASSLNPGANEKLFF	TGTGCCAGCAGTTTAAATCCGGGGGCGAATGAAAAACTGTTTTTT
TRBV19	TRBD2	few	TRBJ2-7	CASSMVASGLKSSYEQYF	TGTGCCAGTAGTATGGTGGCTAGCGGCCTGAAAAGCTCCTACGAGCAGTACTTC
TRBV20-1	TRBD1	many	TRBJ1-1	CSATGAGQGKTEAFF	TGCAGTGCTACCGGCGCTGGACAGGGTAAGACTGAAGCTTTCTTT
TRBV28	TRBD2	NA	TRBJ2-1	CASRPPSGSLNEQFF	TGTGCCAGCAGACCCCCTAGCGGGAGTCTCAATGAGCAGTTCTTC
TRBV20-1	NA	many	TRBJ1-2	CSARDLGEIFYGYTF	TGCAGTGCTAGAGATCTCGGGGAGATTTTCTATGGCTACACCTTC
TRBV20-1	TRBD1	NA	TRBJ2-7	CSACAEGGCPEQYF	TGCAGTGCTTGTGCCGAAGGGGGCTGTCCCGAGCAGTACTTC
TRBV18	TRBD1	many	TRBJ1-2	CASSLQGADYGYTF	TGTGCCAGCTCACTACAGGGGGCGGACTATGGCTACACCTTC
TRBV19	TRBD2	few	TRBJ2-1	CATLPGLATRGSYNEQFF	TGTGCCACACTTCCGGGACTAGCGACCCGGGGTTCCTACAATGAGCAGTTCTTC
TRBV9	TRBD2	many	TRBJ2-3	CASSRTSGRAGDTDTQYF	TGTGCCAGCAGCAGGACTAGCGGGAGGGCCGGGGACACAGATACGCAGTATTTT
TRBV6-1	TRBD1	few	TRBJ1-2	CASSTPGQRTGGYTF	TGTGCCAGCAGTACCCCGGGACAGCGTACGGGTGGCTACACCTTC
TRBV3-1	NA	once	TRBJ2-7	CASSLTGRVYEQYF	TGTGCCAGCAGCCTGACAGGCAGAGTCTACGAGCAGTACTTC
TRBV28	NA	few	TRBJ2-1	CASSLAQLRVSSYNEQFF	TGTGCCAGCAGTTTGGCACAACTCAGGGTGAGCTCCTACAATGAGCAGTTCTTC
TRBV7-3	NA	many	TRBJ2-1	CASSLRGNEQFF	TGTGCCAGCAGTTTAAGGGGGAATGAGCAGTTCTTC
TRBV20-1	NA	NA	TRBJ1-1	CSARATQPSRSEAFF	TGCAGTGCTAGAGCCACCCAACCTAGCCGATCTGAAGCTTTCTTT
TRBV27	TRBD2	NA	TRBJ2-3	CASSSGTSPWGEQYF	TGTGCCAGCAGTTCCGGGACTAGCCCTTGGGGTGAGCAGTATTTT
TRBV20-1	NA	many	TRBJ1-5	CSALRDHNQPQHF	TGCAGTGCTCTCCGGGACCACAATCAGCCCCAGCATTTT
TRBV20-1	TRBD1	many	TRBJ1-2	CSARSGQGQGNYGYTF	TGCAGTGCTAGATCAGGACAGGGCCAGGGTAACTATGGCTACACCTTC
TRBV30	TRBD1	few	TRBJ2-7	CAGTGAGYEQYF	TGTGCCGGGACAGGGGCCGGGTACGAGCAGTACTTC
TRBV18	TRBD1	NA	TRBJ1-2	CASSPGAGGYNYGYTF	TGTGCCAGCTCACCAGGGGCAGGGGGCTACAACTATGGCTACACCTTC
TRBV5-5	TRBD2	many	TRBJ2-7	CASSIGLAISYEQYF	TGTGCCAGCAGCATCGGACTAGCTATCTCCTACGAGCAGTACTTC
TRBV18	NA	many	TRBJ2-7	CASSPPDGRSYEQYF	TGTGCCAGCTCACCACCGGACGGCCGCTCCTACGAGCAGTACTTC
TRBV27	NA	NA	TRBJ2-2	CASSSLGENGELFF	TGTGCCAGCAGTTCCTTGGGGGAGAACGGGGAGCTGTTTTTT